Following are 19 T cell receptor beta chains from one sample sequenced in a study of blood T cells in healthy people across ages. It was with a sample-barcoded 5' primer and a J-beta primer mix that a second PCR of roughly 6 to 12 cycles was run. TCRdb passed the 5' RACE reads through MiXCR, listing each CDR3 protein once. In the table there are over 600,000 distinct CDR3 sequences, roughly 46% of which are singletons. What was sequenced was blood. These TCRs come from a man older than 75 in good health.

There are a few counts of this clonotype. The chain couples TRBV29-1 to TRBJ2-1; 7 bases fit TRBD2. The ends lost 4 bases at V and 0 bases at J; junction bases unmatched: 6. CDR1 is SQVTM, CDR2 ANQGSEA, per germline. The CDR3 length is 15 residues. CDR3 residues: CSVGGGSISYNEQFF. CDR3 nucleotides: TGCAGCGTTGGGGGCGGGAGTATCTCCTACAATGAGCAGTTCTTC.

The sample holds many counts of this clonotype. CDR3 region: CASSPRTGREQFF. The CDR3 coding sequence is TGCGCCAGCAGCCCCCGAACGGGACGTGAGCAGTTCTTC. V is TRBV4-3 and J is TRBJ2-1; D is tentatively TRBD1 or TRBD2 (5 bases each). The CDR3 totals 13 residues. With 4 bases removed from V and 9 bases from J, the gap between germline ends came to 13 bases. The V gene's germline CDR1 is LGHNA and CDR2 YSLEER.

This clonotype was detected only a few times. The chain links TRBV29-1 to TRBJ1-6; D gene unclear. The V gene lost 0 bases and the J gene lost 10 bases, with 7 bases spanning the gap. The CDR3 is 12 amino acids. The germline V gene encodes CDR1 SQVTM and CDR2 ANQGSEA. CDR3 bases: TGCAGCGTTGAAGATCCCGGATCACCCCTCCACTTT. As protein: CSVEDPGSPLHF.

The chain combines TRBV3-1 with TRBJ2-1, with D maybe TRBD2 (6 bases). The ends were cut back, 1 base at V and 6 bases at J, with 16 bases in the middle. This CDR3 has 16 residues. CDR1 is LGHDT and CDR2 is YNNKEL in the germline V gene (reference sequence). CDR3 sequence: CASSQVLGISGNEQFF. CDR3 DNA sequence: TGTGCCAGCAGCCAAGTCCTAGGGATTAGCGGCAATGAGCAGTTCTTC.

The rearrangement uses TRBV20-1 and TRBJ2-5; the match to TRBD1 covers 7 bases. The closer fit of TRBJ2-7 to the DNA end suggests the J call may be wrong. CDR3 length: 11 amino acids. Germline CDR1 DFQATT, CDR2 SNEGSKA (reference sequence). CDR3 in DNA: TGCAGTGCAGACAGGGTAACCGAGCAGTACTTC. The encoded protein is CSADRVTEQYF.

The CDR3, as DNA: TGCAGTGCTAGAGGGACAGGGATGGGTATCACCGGGGAGCTGTTTTTT. As protein: CSARGTGMGITGELFF. The rearrangement links TRBV20-1 to TRBJ2-2, with 8 positions matching TRBD1. The CDR3 is made up of 16 amino acids. The V gene end was trimmed by 1 base and the J gene end by 4 bases; junction bases not matched to a gene: 8. Germline CDR1 reads DFQATT; CDR2 reads SNEGSKA (reference sequence).

This clonotype turned up a few times. The CDR3 DNA reads TGTGCCAGCAGCTTACTACCCACAGATACGCAGTATTTT. Its protein is CASSLLPTDTQYF. This chain links TRBV7-3 with TRBJ2-3; D unclear. There are 13 residues in the CDR3. Trimming removed 2 bases at V and 2 bases at J, with 5 bases between. Germline-derived CDR1 and CDR2 are SGHTA and FQGTGA.

This chain links TRBV5-1 with TRBJ2-7; D is ambiguous. TRBJ2-5 explains the end of the DNA better; the J call may be wrong. Germline V CDR1 and CDR2: SGHRS, YFSETQ. The length of the CDR3 is 14 residues. DNA of the CDR3: TGCGCCAGCAGCGTGGGCCCAGCCCAGGAGACCCAGTACTTC. Amino acid sequence: CASSVGPAQETQYF.

V usage is TRBV7-3 and J usage is TRBJ2-2; tentative D call: TRBD1 (6 bases). V lost 2 bases, J lost 4 bases, and 11 bases lay in between. CDR1 is SGHTA, CDR2 FQGTGA, per germline. CDR3 length: 15 residues. CDR3 amino acids: CASSLLQGGTGELFF. CDR3 DNA sequence: TGTGCCAGCAGCTTATTACAGGGTGGCACCGGGGAGCTGTTTTTT.

The chain employs TRBV4-3 and TRBJ2-1; D possibly matches TRBD1 or TRBD2 (5 bases each). V lost 4 bases and J lost 15, with 22 bases in between. This CDR3 spans 14 amino acids. Per the germline V gene, CDR1 is LGHNA and CDR2 is YSLEER. The CDR3 nucleotides read TGCGCCAGCAGCCTAAGGGCCGGGACGGATACTAGGTTCTTC. Translated, it gives CASSLRAGTDTRFF.

This clonotype has at least ten counts. This chain links TRBV29-1 with TRBJ2-3, with D hard to call. The CDR3 extends over 12 amino acids. Germline loops: CDR1 SQVTM, CDR2 ANQGSEA. The germline V and J ends were trimmed by 1 base and 5 bases, with 7 bases remaining between them. DNA of the CDR3: TGCAGCGTTGAAGCACCGTTAGATACGCAGTATTTT. Its protein is CSVEAPLDTQYF.

This clonotype occurred many times. This chain connects TRBV7-3 to TRBJ2-7; TRBD2 is a possible D gene (8 bases). This CDR3 has 15 residues. The V gene lost 5 bases and the J gene lost 6 bases, with 20 bases spanning the gap. Germline CDR1 SGHTA, CDR2 FQGTGA. CDR3 in DNA: TGTGCCAGCAGCCCAGGGGGACTAGGTCAGTCCGAGCAGTACTTC. It codes for CASSPGGLGQSEQYF.

This clonotype was counted a single time. The chain links TRBV29-1 to TRBJ1-2, with TRBD1 matching 7 bases. This CDR3 is built from 11 residues. Germline trimming cut 6 bases from V and 5 bases from J; bases unmatched to any gene: 3. Germline V lookup: CDR1 SQVTM, CDR2 ANQGSEA. CDR3 loop: CSVGTEYGYTF. In nucleotides, the CDR3 is TGCAGCGTAGGGACAGAATATGGCTACACCTTC.

The chain recombines TRBV5-1 with TRBJ2-3, with D tentatively TRBD2 (6 bases). The CDR3 is made up of 14 amino acids. Trimming removed 1 base from V and 2 bases from J, with 8 bases in between. Per germline, CDR1 SGHRS and CDR2 YFSETQ. The chain's CDR3 is CASSLTSLTDTQYF. The CDR3 region has the DNA TGCGCCAGCAGCTTGACTAGCCTCACAGATACGCAGTATTTT.

This clonotype was seen repeatedly, ten times or more. The chain recombines TRBV7-9 with TRBJ1-2, with D perhaps matching TRBD1 (5 bases). Trimming took off 5 bases at V and 8 bases at J, with 18 bases between the two ends. There are 14 residues in the CDR3. The germline gives CDR1 SEHNR, CDR2 FQNEAQ (reference sequence). The CDR3, as DNA: TGTGCCAGCAGCCCGAGAGGAGGGGTGCCCGGCTACACCTTC. It specifies CASSPRGGVPGYTF.

CDR3 region: CASSPRTRLNTGELFF. As DNA, the CDR3 is TGTGCCAGCAGCCCACGGACCAGACTGAACACCGGGGAGCTGTTTTTT. The chain couples TRBV9 to TRBJ2-2; D unclear. Germline V gene data show CDR1 as SGDLS and CDR2 as YYNGEE. This CDR3 comprises 16 residues. Deletions cut 4 bases from V and 1 base from J, with 14 bases between.

V usage is TRBV7-2 and J usage is TRBJ1-2; D gene ambiguous. The CDR3 is 14 residues long. V lost 7 bases and J 0 bases, leaving 12 bases between the germline ends. Germline V gene data show CDR1 as SGHTA and CDR2 as FQGNSA. The CDR3 loop is CASTPGPANYGYTF. Here the CDR3 DNA reads TGTGCCAGCACCCCGGGCCCAGCTAACTATGGCTACACCTTC.

This clonotype was counted only a few times. This rearrangement joins TRBV4-1 to TRBJ2-4; 13 nucleotides match TRBD2. Trimming at V came to 4 bases and at J to 8 bases, leaving 11 bases not matched to a gene. Germline V gives CDR1 MGHRA, CDR2 YSYEKL. CDR3 size: 17 residues. Here the CDR3 DNA reads TGCGCCAGCAGCCGCCAACTAGCGGGAGGGCCCGGGTACATTCAGTACTTC. Its translation is CASSRQLAGGPGYIQYF.

A few counts support this clonotype. The rearrangement joins TRBV7-2 to TRBJ1-2; D is unresolved. The CDR3 has 13 amino acids. V lost 4 bases to trimming and J lost 8 bases, with 14 bases between them. The germline V gene has CDR1 SGHTA and CDR2 FQGNSA. The CDR3 sequence: CASSSMGWGGYTF. CDR3 DNA: TGTGCCAGCAGCTCTATGGGGTGGGGAGGCTACACCTTC.